Sequencing of this TCR beta chain was carried out in a study of PD-1 blockade in mismatch repair-deficient tumors. For the study at large: Patients had about a dozen mismatch repair-deficient cancer types and were previously treated and progressing.

PCR or immunohistochemistry showed mismatch repair deficiency in every enrolled patient. TCRs were sequenced from a few patients responding to pembrolizumab. TCRdb's copy holds only in-frame clones and misses some; the assay was immunoSEQ multiplex PCR. This table holds 40,000 to 60,000 clones, over 70% found once. About this clone itself: Its antigen is unidentified.

Overall study results and limits: After pembrolizumab, tumor-resident clones rose rapidly, then generally contracted before radiologic responses.

V shed 4 bases and J 1 base; nucleotides not matched to a gene: 8. This CDR3 is built from 16 residues. In germline, CDR1 is MNHEY, CDR2 SVGAGI. The TCR was taken from an adult with mismatch repair-deficient cancer. Specimen: peripheral blood, collected more than 19 weeks after starting pembrolizumab. The chain joins TRBV6-5 to TRBJ1-1, with 8 bases matching TRBD1. CDR3 in amino acids: CASSFPGQGPNTEAFF. CDR3 coding DNA: TGTGCCAGCAGTTTCCCCGGACAGGGCCCGAACACTGAAGCTTTCTTT.